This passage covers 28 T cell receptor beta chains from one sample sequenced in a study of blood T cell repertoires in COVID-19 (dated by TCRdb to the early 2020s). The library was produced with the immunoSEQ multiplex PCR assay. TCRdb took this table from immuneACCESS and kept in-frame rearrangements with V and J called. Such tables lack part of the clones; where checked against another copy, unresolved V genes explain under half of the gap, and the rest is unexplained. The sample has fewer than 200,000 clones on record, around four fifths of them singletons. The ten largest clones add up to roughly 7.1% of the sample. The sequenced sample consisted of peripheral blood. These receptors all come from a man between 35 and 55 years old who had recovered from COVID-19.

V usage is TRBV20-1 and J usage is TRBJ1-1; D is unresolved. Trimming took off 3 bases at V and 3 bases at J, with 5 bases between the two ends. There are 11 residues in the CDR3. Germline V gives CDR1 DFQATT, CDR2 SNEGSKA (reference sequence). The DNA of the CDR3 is TGCAGTGCTAGTCGGGACACTGAAGCTTTCTTT. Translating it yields CSASRDTEAFF.

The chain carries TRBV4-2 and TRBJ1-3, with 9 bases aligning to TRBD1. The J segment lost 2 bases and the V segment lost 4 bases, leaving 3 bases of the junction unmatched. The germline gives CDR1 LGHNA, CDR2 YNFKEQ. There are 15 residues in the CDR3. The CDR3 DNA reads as TGTGCCAGCAGCCTGGGACAGGGTACTGGAAACACCATATATTTT. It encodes CASSLGQGTGNTIYF.

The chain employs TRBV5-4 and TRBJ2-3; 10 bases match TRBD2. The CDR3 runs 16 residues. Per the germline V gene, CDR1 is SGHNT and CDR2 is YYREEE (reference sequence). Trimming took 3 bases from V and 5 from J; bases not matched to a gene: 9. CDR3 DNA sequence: TGTGCCAGCAGCTCCACTAGCGGGGTCGCGGGAGATACGCAGTATTTT. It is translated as CASSSTSGVAGDTQYF.

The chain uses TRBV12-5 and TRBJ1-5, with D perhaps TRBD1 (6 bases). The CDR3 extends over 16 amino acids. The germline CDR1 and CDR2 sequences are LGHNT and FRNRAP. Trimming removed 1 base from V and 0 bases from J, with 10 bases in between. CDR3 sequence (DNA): TGTGCTAGTGGTTTGGGAGGGGGATATAGCAATCAGCCCCAGCATTTT. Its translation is CASGLGGGYSNQPQHF. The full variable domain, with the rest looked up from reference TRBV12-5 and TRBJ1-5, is DARVTQTPRHKVTEMGQEVTMRCQPILGHNTVFWYRQTMMQGLELLAYFRNRAPLDDSGMPKDRFSAEMPDATLATLKIQPSEPRDSAVYFCASGLGGGYSNQPQHFGDGTRLSIL.

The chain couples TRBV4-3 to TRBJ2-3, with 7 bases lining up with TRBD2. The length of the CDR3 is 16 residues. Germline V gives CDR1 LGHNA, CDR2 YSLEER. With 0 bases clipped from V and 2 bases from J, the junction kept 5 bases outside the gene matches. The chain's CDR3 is CASSQDWREITDTQYF. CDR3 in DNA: TGCGCCAGCAGCCAAGATTGGCGGGAGATCACAGATACGCAGTATTTT.

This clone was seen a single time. Here the CDR3 DNA reads TGTGCCAGCAGCCTATCCCGGACTAGCGGTTACAATGAGCAGTTCTTC. It specifies CASSLSRTSGYNEQFF. V usage is TRBV5-8 and J usage is TRBJ2-1; 10 bases align to TRBD2. Germline assignment: CDR1 SGHTS and CDR2 YDEGEE. CDR3 length: 16 residues. The junction had 8 bases not matched to a gene; V was cut back by 4 bases and J by 4 bases.

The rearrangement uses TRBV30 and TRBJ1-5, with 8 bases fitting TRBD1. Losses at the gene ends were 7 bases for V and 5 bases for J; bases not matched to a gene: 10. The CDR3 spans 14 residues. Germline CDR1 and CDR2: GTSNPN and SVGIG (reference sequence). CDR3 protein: CASGTGGGYQPQHF. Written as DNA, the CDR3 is TGTGCCTCCGGGACAGGAGGAGGATATCAGCCCCAGCATTTT. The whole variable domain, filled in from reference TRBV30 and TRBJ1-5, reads SQTIHQWPATLVQPVGSPLSLECTVEGTSNPNLYWYRQAAGRGLQLLFYSVGIGQISSEVPQNLSASRPQDRQFILSSKKLLLSDSGFYLCASGTGGGYQPQHFGDGTRLSIL.

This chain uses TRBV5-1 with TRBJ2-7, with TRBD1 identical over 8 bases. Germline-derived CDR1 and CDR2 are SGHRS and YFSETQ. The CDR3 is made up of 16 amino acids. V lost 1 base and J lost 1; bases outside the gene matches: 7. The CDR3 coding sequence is TGCGCCAGCAGCTTGAGGGGTGGACAGGGATCCTACGAGCAGTACTTC. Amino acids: CASSLRGGQGSYEQYF. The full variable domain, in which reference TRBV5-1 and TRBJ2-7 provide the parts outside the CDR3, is KAGVTQTPRYLIKTRGQQVTLSCSPISGHRSVSWYQQTPGQGLQFLFEYFSETQRNKGNFPGRFSGRQFSNSRSEMNVSTLELGDSALYLCASSLRGGQGSYEQYFGPGTRLTVT.

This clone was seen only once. The CDR3 loop reads CAGGTGENTEAFF. The CDR3, as DNA: TGTGCCGGAGGGACAGGCGAGAACACTGAAGCTTTCTTT. The chain has TRBV2 and TRBJ1-1; the match to TRBD1 covers 8 bases. Germline loops: CDR1 SNHLY, CDR2 FYNNEI. The V and J ends lost 11 bases and 1 base, in that order; junction bases with no gene match: 6. This CDR3 is 13 amino acids long.

This CDR3 is CASSRQGPYGYTF. The CDR3, as DNA: TGTGCCAGCAGCCGTCAGGGGCCCTATGGCTACACCTTC. This chain connects TRBV3-1 (or the pseudogene TRBV3-2) to TRBJ1-2; D is perhaps TRBD1 (6 bases). Germline V gene lookup returns CDR1 LGHDT and CDR2 YNNKEL (reference sequence). CDR3 size: 13 residues. The germline V and J ends were trimmed by 4 bases and 4 bases, with 10 bases remaining between them.

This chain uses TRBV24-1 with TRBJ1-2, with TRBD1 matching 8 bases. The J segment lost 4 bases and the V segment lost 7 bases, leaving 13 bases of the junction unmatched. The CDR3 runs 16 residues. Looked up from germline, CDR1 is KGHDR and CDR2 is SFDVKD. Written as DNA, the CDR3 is TGTGCCACCAGAGCGAGGACAGGGCGGTTTATCTATGGCTACACCTTC. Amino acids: CATRARTGRFIYGYTF.

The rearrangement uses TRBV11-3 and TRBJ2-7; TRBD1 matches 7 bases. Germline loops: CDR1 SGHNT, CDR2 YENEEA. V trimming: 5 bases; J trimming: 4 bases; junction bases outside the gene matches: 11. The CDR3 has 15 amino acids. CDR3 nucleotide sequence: TGTGCCAGCAGCGTTGGGACAGTGGGTATATACGAGCAGTACTTC. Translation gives CASSVGTVGIYEQYF.

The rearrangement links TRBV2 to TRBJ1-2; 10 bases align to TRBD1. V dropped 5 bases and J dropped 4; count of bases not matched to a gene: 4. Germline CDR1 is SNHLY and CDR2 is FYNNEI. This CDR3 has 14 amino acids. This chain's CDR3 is CASSKGQGGYGYTF. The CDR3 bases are TGTGCCAGCAGTAAAGGACAGGGGGGCTATGGCTACACCTTC.

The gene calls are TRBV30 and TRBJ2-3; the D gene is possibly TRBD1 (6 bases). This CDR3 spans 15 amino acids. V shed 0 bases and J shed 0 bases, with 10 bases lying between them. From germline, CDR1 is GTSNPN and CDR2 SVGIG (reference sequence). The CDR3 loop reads CAWSVQGLSTDTQYF. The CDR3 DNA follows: TGTGCCTGGAGTGTACAGGGCCTCAGCACAGATACGCAGTATTTT.

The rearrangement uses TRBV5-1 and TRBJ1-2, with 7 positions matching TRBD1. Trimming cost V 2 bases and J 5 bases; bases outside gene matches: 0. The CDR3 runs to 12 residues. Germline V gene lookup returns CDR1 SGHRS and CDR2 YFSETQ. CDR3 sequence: CASSLQGYGYTF. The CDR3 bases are TGCGCCAGCAGCTTACAGGGGTATGGCTACACCTTC. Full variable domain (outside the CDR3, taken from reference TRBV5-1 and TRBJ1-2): KAGVTQTPRYLIKTRGQQVTLSCSPISGHRSVSWYQQTPGQGLQFLFEYFSETQRNKGNFPGRFSGRQFSNSRSEMNVSTLELGDSALYLCASSLQGYGYTFGSGTRLTVV.

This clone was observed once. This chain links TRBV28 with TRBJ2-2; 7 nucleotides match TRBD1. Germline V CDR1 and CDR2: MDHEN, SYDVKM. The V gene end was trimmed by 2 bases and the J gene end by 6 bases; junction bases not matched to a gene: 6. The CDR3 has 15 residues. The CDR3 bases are TGTGCCAGCAGTTTAAGGGGGCGCTTTCCCGGGGAGCTGTTTTTT. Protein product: CASSLRGRFPGELFF.

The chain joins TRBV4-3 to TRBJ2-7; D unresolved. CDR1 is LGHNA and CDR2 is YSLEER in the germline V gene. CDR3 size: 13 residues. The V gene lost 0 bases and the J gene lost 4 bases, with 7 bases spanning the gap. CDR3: CASSQDIRYEQYF. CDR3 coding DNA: TGCGCCAGCAGCCAAGATATTCGTTACGAGCAGTACTTC.

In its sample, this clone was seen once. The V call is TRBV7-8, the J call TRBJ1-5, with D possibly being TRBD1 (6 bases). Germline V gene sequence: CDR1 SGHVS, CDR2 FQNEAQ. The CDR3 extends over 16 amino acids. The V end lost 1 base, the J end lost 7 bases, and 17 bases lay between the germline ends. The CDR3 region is CASSLDRALVGQPQHF. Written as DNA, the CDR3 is TGTGCCAGCAGCTTAGACAGGGCGCTGGTTGGGCAGCCCCAGCATTTT.

The CDR3 spells CAIGTDGANVLTF. The CDR3 DNA sequence: TGTGCCATCGGGACAGATGGGGCCAACGTCCTGACTTTC. This rearrangement joins TRBV10-3 to TRBJ2-6; TRBD1 matches 7 bases. Germline assignment: CDR1 ENHRY and CDR2 SYGVKD. The V segment lost 8 bases and the J segment 3 bases; nucleotides outside the gene matches: 1. The CDR3 contains 13 residues.

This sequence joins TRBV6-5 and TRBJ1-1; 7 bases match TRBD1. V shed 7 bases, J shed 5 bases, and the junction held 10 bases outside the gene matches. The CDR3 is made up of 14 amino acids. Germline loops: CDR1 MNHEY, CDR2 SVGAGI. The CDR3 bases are TGTGCCAGCACGCCCCCGACAGGGAGGACTGAAGCTTTCTTT. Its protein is CASTPPTGRTEAFF.

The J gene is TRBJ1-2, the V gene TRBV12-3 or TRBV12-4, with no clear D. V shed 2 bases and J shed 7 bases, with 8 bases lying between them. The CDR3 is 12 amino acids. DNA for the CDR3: TGTGCCAGCAGTTTAAAGAGGGTTGGCTACACCTTC. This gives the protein CASSLKRVGYTF.

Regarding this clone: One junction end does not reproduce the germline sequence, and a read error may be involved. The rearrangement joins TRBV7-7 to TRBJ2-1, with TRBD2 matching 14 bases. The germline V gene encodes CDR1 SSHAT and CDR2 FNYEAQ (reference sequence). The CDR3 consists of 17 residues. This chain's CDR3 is CASSLLVTSGGADEQFF. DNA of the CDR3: TGTGCTAGCAGCTTACTTGTGACTAGCGGGGGGGCGGATGAGCAGTTCTTC.

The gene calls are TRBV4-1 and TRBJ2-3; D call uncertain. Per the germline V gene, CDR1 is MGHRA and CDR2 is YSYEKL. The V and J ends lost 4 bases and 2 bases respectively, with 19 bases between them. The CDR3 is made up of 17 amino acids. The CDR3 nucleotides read TGCGCCAGCAGCCCTGATCTTAGCTATATGACCACAGATACGCAGTATTTT. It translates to CASSPDLSYMTTDTQYF.

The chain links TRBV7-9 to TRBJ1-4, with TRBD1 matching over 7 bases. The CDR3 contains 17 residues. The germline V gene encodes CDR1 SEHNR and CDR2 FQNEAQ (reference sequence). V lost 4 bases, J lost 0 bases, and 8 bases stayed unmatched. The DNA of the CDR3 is TGTGCCAGCAGCTCCGGGGACAGAAGAACAACTAATGAAAAACTGTTTTTT. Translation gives CASSSGDRRTTNEKLFF.

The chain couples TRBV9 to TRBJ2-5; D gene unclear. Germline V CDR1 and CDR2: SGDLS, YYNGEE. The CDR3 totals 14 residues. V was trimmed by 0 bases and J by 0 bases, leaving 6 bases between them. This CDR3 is CASSVDLYQETQYF. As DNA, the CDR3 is TGTGCCAGCAGCGTAGATCTGTACCAAGAGACCCAGTACTTC. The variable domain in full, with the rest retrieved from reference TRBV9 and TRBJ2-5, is DSGVTQTPKHLITATGQRVTLRCSPRSGDLSVYWYQQSLDQGLQFLIQYYNGEERAKGNILERFSAQQFPDLHSELNLSSLELGDSALYFCASSVDLYQETQYFGPGTRLLVL.

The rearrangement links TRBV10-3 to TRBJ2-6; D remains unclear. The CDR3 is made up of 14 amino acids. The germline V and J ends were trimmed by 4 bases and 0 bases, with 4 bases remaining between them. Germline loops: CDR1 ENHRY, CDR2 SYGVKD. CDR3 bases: TGTGCCATCAGTGGCTACTCTGGGGCCAACGTCCTGACTTTC. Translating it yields CAISGYSGANVLTF.

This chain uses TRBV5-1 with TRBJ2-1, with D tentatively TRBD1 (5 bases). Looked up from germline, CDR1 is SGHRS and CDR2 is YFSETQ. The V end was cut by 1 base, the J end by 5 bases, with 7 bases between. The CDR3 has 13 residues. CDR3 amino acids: CASSLYRNNEQFF. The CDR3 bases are TGCGCCAGCAGCTTGTACAGGAACAATGAGCAGTTCTTC. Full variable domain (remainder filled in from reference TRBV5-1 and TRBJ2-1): KAGVTQTPRYLIKTRGQQVTLSCSPISGHRSVSWYQQTPGQGLQFLFEYFSETQRNKGNFPGRFSGRQFSNSRSEMNVSTLELGDSALYLCASSLYRNNEQFFGPGTRLTVL.

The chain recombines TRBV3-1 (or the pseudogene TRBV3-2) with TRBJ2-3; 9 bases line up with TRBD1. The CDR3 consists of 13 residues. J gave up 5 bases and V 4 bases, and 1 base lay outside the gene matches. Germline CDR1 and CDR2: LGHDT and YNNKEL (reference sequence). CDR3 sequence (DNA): TGTGCCAGCAGCCGACAGGGGGGAGATACGCAGTATTTT. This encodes CASSRQGGDTQYF.